Listed below are T cell receptor beta chains from one sample, sequenced in a study of cytomegalovirus exposure and HLA in healthy donors. The table came from immunoSEQ multiplex PCR; TCRdb's copy has only in-frame clones and leaves some out. The sample holds fewer than 200,000 clones, 68% seen once. Sequenced input: PBMCs. The source is a man aged 45-65 years in good health and CMV-seronegative. Both conserved end residues are part of each CDR3. The order of the fields is V gene, J gene, clone size, D gene, CDR3 DNA, CDR3 protein. A D gene is named only where the DNA matches it firmly. Clone sizes are given selectively: once, few, many, or a class where the clone is expanded.

>TRBV5-1|TRBJ1-5|.|.
TGCGCCAGCAGGTTGGGAACAGAAAATCAGCCCCAGCATTTT
CASRLGTENQPQHF
>TRBV5-6|TRBJ1-5|once|TRBD1
TGTGCCAGCAGCTTGGGGACAGGCCCCAATCAGCCCCAGCATTTT
CASSLGTGPNQPQHF
>TRBV7-2|TRBJ1-2|.|.
TGTGCCAGCAGCTTGAGTTGGTCTCCTCATAGTGCCTATGGCTACACCTTC
CASSLSWSPHSAYGYTF
>TRBV7-2|TRBJ1-5|few|.
TGTGCCAGCAGCTTAGGCGGTTCGGGTCAGCCCCAGCATTTT
CASSLGGSGQPQHF
>TRBV9|TRBJ1-6|medium-sized|TRBD1
TGTGCCAGCAGCGTAGTTGGGGACAGCTCCTATAATTCACCCCTCCACTTT
CASSVVGDSSYNSPLHF
>TRBV5-4|TRBJ2-1|few|.
TGTGCCAGCAGCATAGGGGGGGCAGGGGACTCGGGGCAGTTCTTC
CASSIGGAGDSGQFF
>TRBV19|TRBJ1-1|.|TRBD1
TGTGCCAGTAGTCTGCCGACAGGGGTACTCAACACTGAAGCTTTCTTT
CASSLPTGVLNTEAFF
>TRBV4-1|TRBJ1-6|.|TRBD1
TGCGCCAGCAGCCAAAGGTGGACAGGGTCCGATTCACCCCTCCACTTT
CASSQRWTGSDSPLHF
>TRBV15|TRBJ2-7|.|TRBD1
TGTGCCACCAGCGGACGGACAGGCCCCTACGAGCAGTACTTC
CATSGRTGPYEQYF
>TRBV5-1|TRBJ1-6|once|TRBD1
TGCGCCAGCAGCCGCGAAGGGGGCTCGAATAATTCACCCCTCCACTTT
CASSREGGSNNSPLHF
>TRBV12-2|TRBJ2-7|.|.
TGTGCAAGTCGCTCATCAGGGCCAGGGGTACTAAAGTACTTC
CASRSSGPGVLKYF
>TRBV11-3|TRBJ1-6|.|.
TGTGCCAGCAGCTTATGGAGGGGATCGGCCCTCCACTTT
CASSLWRGSALHF
>TRBV5-5|TRBJ1-2|once|TRBD1
TGTGCCAGCAGTCAGGGGGCTGGCTATGGCTACACCTTC
CASSQGAGYGYTF
>TRBV7-2|TRBJ2-3|.|TRBD2
TGTGCCAGCAGCCCGGGACTAGCGGGGGTCCCAGAGTATTTT
CASSPGLAGVPEYF
>TRBV7-3|TRBJ2-3|.|TRBD2
TGTGCCAGCAGCATCCAGCGGGGGCCCTGGGATACGCAGTATTTT
CASSIQRGPWDTQYF
>TRBV10-2|TRBJ1-2|once|.
TGCGCCAGCAGCCCCGAGTCGGGAGGGTATGGCTACACCTTC
CASSPESGGYGYTF
>TRBV6-1|TRBJ1-3|few|.
TGTGCCAGCAGCTTACAGGGCTCTGGAAACACCATATATTTT
CASSLQGSGNTIYF
>TRBV5-1|TRBJ2-7|.|.
TGCGCCAGCAGCCCTACGGGGGGCGCCTATTACGAGCAGTACTTC
CASSPTGGAYYEQYF
>TRBV28|TRBJ1-5|.|.
TGTGCCAGCAGCCAGGGGTGGAACAATCAGCCCCAGCATTTT
CASSQGWNNQPQHF
>TRBV6-4|TRBJ2-3|.|.
TGTGCCAGCAGACCCCAGGGCACCACAGATACGCAGTATTTT
CASRPQGTTDTQYF
>TRBV5-3|TRBJ1-4|.|.
TGTGCCAGAAGCTTGGCCGCGGACAGAAGTGAAAAACTGTTTTTT
CARSLAADRSEKLFF
>TRBV10-3|TRBJ2-5|.|TRBD1
TGTGCCATTTCTGGGGGACAGGGGCGGGAGACCCAGTACTTC
CAISGGQGRETQYF
>TRBV6-1|TRBJ1-3|.|.
TGTGCCAGCAGTAGACAGCCATCTCCTGGAAACACCATATATTTT
CASSRQPSPGNTIYF
>TRBV30|TRBJ1-2|once|.
TGTGCCTGGAGTCCACCCCCAGGAGGGGGCTACACCTTC
CAWSPPPGGGYTF
>TRBV11-2|TRBJ2-7|many|.
TGTGCCAGCAGCTTAGCCCTCGACGGGATCTACGAGCAGTACTTC
CASSLALDGIYEQYF
>TRBV28|TRBJ1-4|.|.
TGTGCCAGCAGTTCCGCGACAGGATCGGGTGACGAAAAACTGTTTTTT
CASSSATGSGDEKLFF
>TRBV5-1|TRBJ1-2|few|.
TGCGCCAGCAGCGTCTTGTATGGGACATCCGATGGCTACACCTTC
CASSVLYGTSDGYTF
>TRBV7-2|TRBJ2-1|.|TRBD2
TGTGCCAGCAGCTTAAGTCCGCTAGCGGGGGCCAATGAGCAGTTCTTC
CASSLSPLAGANEQFF
>TRBV5-1|TRBJ2-1|.|.
TGCGCCAGCAGCTTGGGCAGGGCAAGGGATGAGCAGTTCTTC
CASSLGRARDEQFF
>TRBV29-1|TRBJ1-1|.|.
TGCAGCGTCCCTAACCCAGGGAGGACTGAAGCTTTCTTT
CSVPNPGRTEAFF
>TRBV7-9|TRBJ2-2|.|TRBD1
TGTGCCAGCAGTAAACAGGGGCTCCAAAACACCGGGGAGCTGTTTTTT
CASSKQGLQNTGELFF
>TRBV5-4|TRBJ1-3|.|TRBD1
TGTGCCAGCAGCTTTTCGACAGGGAATGGAAACACCATATATTTT
CASSFSTGNGNTIYF
>TRBV27|TRBJ1-1|.|.
TGTGCCAGCAGGGGCATACGGACAGAGAACACTGAAGCTTTCTTT
CASRGIRTENTEAFF
>TRBV7-2|TRBJ1-5|.|.
TGTGCCAGCAGCTTAGGCAGGGTCGAGAATCAGCCCCAGCATTTT
CASSLGRVENQPQHF
>TRBV4-1|TRBJ1-5|.|.
TGCGCCAGCAGCCAAGGGACAGTCAATCAGCCCCAGCATTTT
CASSQGTVNQPQHF
>TRBV6-5|TRBJ1-3|.|.
TGTGCCAGCAGTTATAACAGGCAGGGTGGAAACACCATATATTTT
CASSYNRQGGNTIYF
>TRBV7-2|TRBJ1-6|.|.
TGTGCCAGCAGCTGGACCGGGACTAATAATTCACCCCTCCACTTT
CASSWTGTNNSPLHF
>TRBV5-1|TRBJ2-3|once|TRBD2
TGCGCCAGCAGCTTGGAACTAGCGGGGAGCACAGATACGCAGTATTTT
CASSLELAGSTDTQYF
>TRBV14|TRBJ1-1|.|.
TGTGCCAGCAGCCAGAATAAAGGGGTTTTGAACACTGAAGCTTTCTTT
CASSQNKGVLNTEAFF
>TRBV6-1|TRBJ1-4|.|.
TGTGCCAGCAGTGGAGGGGGTTTGGGGGAAAAACTGTTTTTT
CASSGGGLGEKLFF
>TRBV5-1|TRBJ2-7|.|.
TGCGCCAGCAGCGGCGGTGAGCCCCTCTCCGAGCAGTACTTC
CASSGGEPLSEQYF
>TRBV20-1|TRBJ2-5|few|.
TGCAGTGCTAGCAGGGAAGAGACCCAGTACTTC
CSASREETQYF
>TRBV5-1|TRBJ1-2|.|.
TGCGCCAGCAGCGGGAAGGGAGGCTATGGCTACACCTTC
CASSGKGGYGYTF
>TRBV5-1|TRBJ2-7|.|TRBD2
TGCGCCAGCAGGAAACGGCAGGGAGGGCGTACGGACGAGCAGTACTTC
CASRKRQGGRTDEQYF
>TRBV5-8|TRBJ2-3|.|.
TGTGCCAGCGGAGTCGGGGGGCGGACTAGCACAGATACGCAGTATTTT
CASGVGGRTSTDTQYF
>TRBV7-8|TRBJ1-1|.|.
TGTGCCAGCAGCTTAGTCAGCGGGAACACTGAAGCTTTCTTT
CASSLVSGNTEAFF
>TRBV4-1|TRBJ2-7|.|.
TGCGCCAGCAGCCTACGGACAGAGGCCTACGAGCAGTACTTC
CASSLRTEAYEQYF
>TRBV7-9|TRBJ2-5|.|.
TGTGCCAGCAGCTTATCAGGGGCAGAGACCCAGTACTTC
CASSLSGAETQYF
>TRBV19|TRBJ2-7|.|TRBD1
TGTGCCAGGGACGGGACAGCAGTTTTCTCCTACGAGCAGTACTTC
CARDGTAVFSYEQYF
>TRBV28|TRBJ1-5|.|.
TGTGCCAGCAGTTTAAACAGCCTCAATCAGCCCCAGCATTTT
CASSLNSLNQPQHF
>TRBV19|TRBJ2-5|.|.
TGTGCCAGTAGCTTACAGGGCGGAGAGACCCAGTACTTC
CASSLQGGETQYF
>TRBV19|TRBJ1-1|.|.
TGTGCCAGTAGTATGCATGCTGGGGGGAGCACTGAAGCTTTCTTT
CASSMHAGGSTEAFF
>TRBV4-3|TRBJ2-2|.|TRBD1
TGCGCCAGCAGCCAAGCGGACAGGATCACCGGGGAGCTGTTTTTT
CASSQADRITGELFF